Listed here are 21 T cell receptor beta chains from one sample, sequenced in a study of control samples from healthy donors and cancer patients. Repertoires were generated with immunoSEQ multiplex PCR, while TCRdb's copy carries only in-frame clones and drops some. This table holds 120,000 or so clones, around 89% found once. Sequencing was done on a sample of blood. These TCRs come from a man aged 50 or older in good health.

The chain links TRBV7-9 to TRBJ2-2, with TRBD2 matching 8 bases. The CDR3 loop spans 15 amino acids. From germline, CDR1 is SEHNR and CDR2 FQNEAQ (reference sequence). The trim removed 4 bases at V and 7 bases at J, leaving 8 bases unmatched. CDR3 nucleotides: TGTGCCAGCAGCTACGAGGCGGGGGGCCACGGGGAGCTGTTTTTT. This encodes CASSYEAGGHGELFF.

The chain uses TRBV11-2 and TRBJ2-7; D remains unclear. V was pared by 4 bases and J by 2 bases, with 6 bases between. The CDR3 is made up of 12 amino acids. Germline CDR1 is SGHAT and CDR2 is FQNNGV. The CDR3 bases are TGTGCCAGCAGCTCGATGACCTACGAGCAGTACTTC. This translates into CASSSMTYEQYF.

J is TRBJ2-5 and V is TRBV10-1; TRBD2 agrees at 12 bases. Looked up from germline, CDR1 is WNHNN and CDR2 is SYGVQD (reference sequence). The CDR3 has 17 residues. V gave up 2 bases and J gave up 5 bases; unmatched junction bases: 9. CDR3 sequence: CASSERSSGGAGETQYF. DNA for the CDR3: TGCGCCAGCAGTGAGCGGTCTAGCGGGGGGGCCGGGGAGACCCAGTACTTC.

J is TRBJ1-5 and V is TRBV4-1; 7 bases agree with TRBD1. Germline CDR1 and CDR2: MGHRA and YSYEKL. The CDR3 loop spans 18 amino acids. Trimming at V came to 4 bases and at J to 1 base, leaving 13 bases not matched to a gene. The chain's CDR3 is CASSRDTGEFRSNQPQHF. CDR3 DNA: TGCGCCAGCAGCCGAGATACAGGGGAATTTAGGAGCAATCAGCCCCAGCATTTT.

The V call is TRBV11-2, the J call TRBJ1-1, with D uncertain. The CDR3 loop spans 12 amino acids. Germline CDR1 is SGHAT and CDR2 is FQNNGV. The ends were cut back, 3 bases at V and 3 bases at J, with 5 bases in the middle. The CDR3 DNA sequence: TGTGCCAGCAGCTTTCGGCACACTGAAGCTTTCTTT. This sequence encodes CASSFRHTEAFF.

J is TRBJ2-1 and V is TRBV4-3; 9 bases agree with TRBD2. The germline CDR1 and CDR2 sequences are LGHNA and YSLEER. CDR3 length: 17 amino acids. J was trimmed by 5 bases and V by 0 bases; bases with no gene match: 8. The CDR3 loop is CASSQEVRAGGNNEQFF. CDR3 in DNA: TGCGCCAGCAGCCAAGAGGTTCGAGCGGGGGGAAACAATGAGCAGTTCTTC.

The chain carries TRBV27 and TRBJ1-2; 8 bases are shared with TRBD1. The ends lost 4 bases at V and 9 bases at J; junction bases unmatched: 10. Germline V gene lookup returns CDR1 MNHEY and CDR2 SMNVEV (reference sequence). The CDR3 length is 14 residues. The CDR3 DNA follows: TGTGCCAGCAGTTCCTACAGGGGGATACGAAGCTACACCTTC. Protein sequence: CASSSYRGIRSYTF.

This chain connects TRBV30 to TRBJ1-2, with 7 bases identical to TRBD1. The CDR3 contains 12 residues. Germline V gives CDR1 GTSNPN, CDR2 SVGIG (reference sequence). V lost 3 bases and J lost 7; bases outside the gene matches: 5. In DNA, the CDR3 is TGTGCCTGGAGGCCCAGGGGGGGTGGCTACACCTTC. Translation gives CAWRPRGGGYTF. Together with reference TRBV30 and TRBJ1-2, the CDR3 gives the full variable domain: SQTIHQWPATLVQPVGSPLSLECTVEGTSNPNLYWYRQAAGRGLQLLFYSVGIGQISSEVPQNLSASRPQDRQFILSSKKLLLSDSGFYLCAWRPRGGGYTFGSGTRLTVV.

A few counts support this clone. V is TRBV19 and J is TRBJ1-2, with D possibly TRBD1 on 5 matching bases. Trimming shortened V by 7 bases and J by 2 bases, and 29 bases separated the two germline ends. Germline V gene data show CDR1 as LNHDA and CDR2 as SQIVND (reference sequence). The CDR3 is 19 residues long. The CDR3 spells CASTTFTGQGQTFNYGYTF. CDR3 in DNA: TGTGCCAGTACTACGTTTACGGGGCAGGGCCAAACCTTCAACTATGGCTACACCTTC.

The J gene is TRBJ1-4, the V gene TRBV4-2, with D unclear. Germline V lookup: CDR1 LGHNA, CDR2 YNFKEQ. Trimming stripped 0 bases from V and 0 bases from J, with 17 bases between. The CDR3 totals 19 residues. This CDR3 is CASSQDPTATDATNEKLFF. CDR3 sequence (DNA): TGTGCCAGCAGCCAAGATCCCACAGCCACCGACGCAACTAATGAAAAACTGTTTTTT.

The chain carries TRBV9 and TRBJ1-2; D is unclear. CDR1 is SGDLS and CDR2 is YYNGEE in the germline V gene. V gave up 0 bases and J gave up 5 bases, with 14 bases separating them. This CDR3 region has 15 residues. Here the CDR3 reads CASSVDITHLYGYTF. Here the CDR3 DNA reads TGTGCCAGCAGCGTAGACATCACTCACCTTTATGGCTACACCTTC. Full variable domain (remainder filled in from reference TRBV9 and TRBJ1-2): DSGVTQTPKHLITATGQRVTLRCSPRSGDLSVYWYQQSLDQGLQFLIQYYNGEERAKGNILERFSAQQFPDLHSELNLSSLELGDSALYFCASSVDITHLYGYTFGSGTRLTVV.

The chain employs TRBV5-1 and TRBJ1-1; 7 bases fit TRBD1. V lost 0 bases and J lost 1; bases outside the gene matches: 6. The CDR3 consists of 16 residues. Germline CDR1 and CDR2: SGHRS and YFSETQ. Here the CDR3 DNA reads TGCGCCAGCAGCTTGGCCGTCCAGGGGGGGAACACTGAAGCTTTCTTT. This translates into CASSLAVQGGNTEAFF. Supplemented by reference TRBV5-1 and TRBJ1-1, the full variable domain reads KAGVTQTPRYLIKTRGQQVTLSCSPISGHRSVSWYQQTPGQGLQFLFEYFSETQRNKGNFPGRFSGRQFSNSRSEMNVSTLELGDSALYLCASSLAVQGGNTEAFFGQGTRLTVV.

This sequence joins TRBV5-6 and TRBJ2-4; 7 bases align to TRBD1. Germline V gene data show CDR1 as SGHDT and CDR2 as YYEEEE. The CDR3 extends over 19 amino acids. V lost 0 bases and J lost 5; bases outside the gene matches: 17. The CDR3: CASSLAFRTGNVLENIQYF. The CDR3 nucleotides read TGTGCCAGCAGCTTGGCCTTTCGGACAGGAAATGTGTTGGAAAACATTCAGTACTTC. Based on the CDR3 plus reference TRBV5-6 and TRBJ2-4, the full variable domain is DAGVTQSPTHLIKTRGQQVTLRCSPKSGHDTVSWYQQALGQGPQFIFQYYEEEERQRGNFPDRFSGHQFPNYSSELNVNALLLGDSALYLCASSLAFRTGNVLENIQYFGAGTRLSVL.

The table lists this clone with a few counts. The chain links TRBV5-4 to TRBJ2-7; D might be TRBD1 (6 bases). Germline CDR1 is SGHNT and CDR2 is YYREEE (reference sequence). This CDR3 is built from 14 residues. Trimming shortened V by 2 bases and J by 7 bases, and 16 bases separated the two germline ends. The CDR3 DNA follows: TGTGCCAGCAGCTTACAGGGTTCCTCGGGGGAGCAGTACTTC. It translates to CASSLQGSSGEQYF.

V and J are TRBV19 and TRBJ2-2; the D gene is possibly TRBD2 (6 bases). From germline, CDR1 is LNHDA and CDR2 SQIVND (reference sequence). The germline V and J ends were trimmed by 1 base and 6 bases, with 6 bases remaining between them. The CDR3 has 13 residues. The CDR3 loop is CASSIGGAGELFF. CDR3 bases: TGTGCCAGTAGTATAGGGGGGGCCGGGGAGCTGTTTTTT.

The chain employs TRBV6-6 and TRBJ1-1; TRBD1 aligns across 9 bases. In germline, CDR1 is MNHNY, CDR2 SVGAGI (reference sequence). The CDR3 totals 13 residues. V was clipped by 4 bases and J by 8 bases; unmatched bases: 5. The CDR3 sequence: CASSFGDRAEAFF. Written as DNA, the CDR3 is TGTGCCAGCAGTTTTGGGGACAGGGCAGAAGCTTTCTTT.

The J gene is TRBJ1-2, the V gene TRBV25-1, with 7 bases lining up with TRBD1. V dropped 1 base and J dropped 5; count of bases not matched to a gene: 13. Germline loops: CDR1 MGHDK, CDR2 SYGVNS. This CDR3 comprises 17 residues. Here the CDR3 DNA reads TGTGCCAGCAGTGAATCCCACATATGGGACAGATGGTATGGCTACACCTTC. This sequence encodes CASSESHIWDRWYGYTF.

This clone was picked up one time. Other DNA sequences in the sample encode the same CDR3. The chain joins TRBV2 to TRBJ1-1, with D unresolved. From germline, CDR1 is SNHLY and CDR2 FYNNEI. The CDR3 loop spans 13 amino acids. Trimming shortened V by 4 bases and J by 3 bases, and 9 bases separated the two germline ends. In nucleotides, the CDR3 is TGTGCCAGCAGTGTAGGTAGGGACACTGAAGCTTTCTTT. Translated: CASSVGRDTEAFF.

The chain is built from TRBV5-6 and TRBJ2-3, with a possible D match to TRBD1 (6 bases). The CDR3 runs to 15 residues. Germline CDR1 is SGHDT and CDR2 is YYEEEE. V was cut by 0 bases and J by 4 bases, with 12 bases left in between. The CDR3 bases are TGTGCCAGCAGCTTGGGAGGGGGAATTCCAGATACGCAGTATTTT. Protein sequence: CASSLGGGIPDTQYF. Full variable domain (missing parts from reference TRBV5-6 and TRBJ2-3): DAGVTQSPTHLIKTRGQQVTLRCSPKSGHDTVSWYQQALGQGPQFIFQYYEEEERQRGNFPDRFSGHQFPNYSSELNVNALLLGDSALYLCASSLGGGIPDTQYFGPGTRLTVL.

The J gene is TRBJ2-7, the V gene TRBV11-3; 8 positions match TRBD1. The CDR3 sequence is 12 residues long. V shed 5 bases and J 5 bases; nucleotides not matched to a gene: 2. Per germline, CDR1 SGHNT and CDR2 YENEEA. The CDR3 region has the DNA TGTGCCAGCAGCGTGGACAGGGACGAGCAGTACTTC. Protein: CASSVDRDEQYF.

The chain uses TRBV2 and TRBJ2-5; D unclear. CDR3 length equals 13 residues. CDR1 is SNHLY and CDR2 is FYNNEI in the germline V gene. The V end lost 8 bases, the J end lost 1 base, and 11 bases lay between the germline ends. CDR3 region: CASGWVVQETQYF. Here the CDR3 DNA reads TGTGCCAGCGGATGGGTCGTCCAAGAGACCCAGTACTTC.